A single sample gave rise to the 10 T cell receptor beta chains below, sequenced in a study of blood T cell repertoires in COVID-19 (TCRdb year 2020). The library was prepared using the immunoSEQ multiplex PCR assay. TCRdb carries this immuneACCESS record with in-frame sequences only. Its versions omit some clonotypes, under half of them owing to an unresolved V gene in the studies checked, with the rest unexplained. This sample is represented by 100,000 to 150,000 clones; roughly 90% of them were singletons. The ten largest clones add up to 2.1% of the sample. Specimen: peripheral blood. The receptors shown here come from a man aged 50 or older with COVID-19, enrolled during active disease.

This clone appeared once. The chain employs TRBV21-1 and TRBJ2-4; the table's D gene call, TRBD1, was not cross checked with the DNA. TRBV21-1 is an annotated pseudogene. The length of the CDR3 is 15 residues. CDR3 DNA sequence: TGTGCCAGCAGCATCGAAGGGGTAGCCAAAAACATTCAGTACTTC. Its protein product is CASSIEGVAKNIQYF.

The chain couples TRBV27 to TRBJ2-1; 10 bases are shared with TRBD2. J gave up 2 bases and V 6 bases, and 1 base lay outside the gene matches. This CDR3 comprises 14 residues. Germline V gives CDR1 MNHEY, CDR2 SMNVEV (reference sequence). The CDR3 DNA follows: TGTGCCAGCAGAGCGGGAGGGCCCTACAATGAGCAGTTCTTC. Translated, it gives CASRAGGPYNEQFF.

This chain uses TRBV27 with TRBJ1-6; TRBD1 is a possible D gene (5 bases). Trimming shortened V by 4 bases and J by 5 bases, and 9 bases separated the two germline ends. From germline, CDR1 is MNHEY and CDR2 SMNVEV (reference sequence). The CDR3 has 14 residues. The CDR3 DNA reads TGTGCCAGCAGTTCGGGACTTAATAATTCACCCCTCCACTTT. Its translation: CASSSGLNNSPLHF.

J is TRBJ2-1 and V is TRBV5-5, with a possible D match to TRBD2 (6 bases). V gave up 1 base and J gave up 1 base, with 9 bases separating them. Looked up from germline, CDR1 is SGHKS and CDR2 is YYEKEE (reference sequence). The CDR3 runs to 15 residues. CDR3 sequence (DNA): TGTGCCAGCAGCTTGTCGGGGGTATCCTACAATGAGCAGTTCTTC. Protein product: CASSLSGVSYNEQFF.

J is TRBJ1-5 and V is TRBV20-1; weak D call: TRBD1 (5 bases). Trimming stripped 3 bases from V and 5 bases from J, with 11 bases between. This CDR3 has 13 residues. CDR1 is DFQATT and CDR2 is SNEGSKA in the germline V gene (reference sequence). The CDR3 region has the DNA TGCAGTGCTAGTCAGGGCGAGGATCAGCCCCAGCATTTT. It codes for CSASQGEDQPQHF.

The chain links TRBV19 to TRBJ1-3; TRBD1 matches 8 bases. The CDR3 runs 16 residues. CDR1 LNHDA and CDR2 SQIVND come from the germline V gene (reference sequence). Trimming removed 10 bases from V and 2 bases from J; junction bases left unmatched: 13. For the CDR3, the DNA is TGTGCCACCAGGGACAGGAATTCACCCCCTGGAAACACCATATATTTT. Its translation: CATRDRNSPPGNTIYF. The variable domain in full, completed from reference TRBV19 and TRBJ1-3, reads DGGITQSPKYLFRKEGQNVTLSCEQNLNHDAMYWYRQDPGQGLRLIYYSQIVNDFQKGDIAEGYSVSREKKESFPLTVTSAQKNPTAFYLCATRDRNSPPGNTIYFGEGSWLTVV.

J is TRBJ1-5 and V is TRBV2, with 8 bases matching TRBD1. In germline, CDR1 is SNHLY, CDR2 FYNNEI. The J segment lost 4 bases and the V segment lost 4 bases, leaving 6 bases of the junction unmatched. CDR3 length equals 15 residues. CDR3 coding DNA: TGTGCCAGCAGTGCACAACAGGGGGATAATCAGCCCCAGCATTTT. It encodes CASSAQQGDNQPQHF.

A word on this clone: A read error may account for a junction end that differs from germline. The rearrangement links TRBV7-9 to TRBJ1-2, with D perhaps TRBD1 (6 bases). Germline CDR1 and CDR2: SEHNR and FQNEAQ (reference sequence). CDR3 length: 11 amino acids. CDR3 coding DNA: TGTGCCAGCAGCGCACAGGGCCGGCAAGGCTTC. Its translation: CASSAQGRQGF.

The V gene is TRBV29-1, the J gene TRBJ2-1; no clear D. This CDR3 spans 12 amino acids. CDR1 is SQVTM, CDR2 ANQGSEA, per germline. V was shortened by 3 bases and J by 8 bases, with 11 bases between the two germline ends. Here the CDR3 DNA reads TGCAGCGTTGACAGGCTCCAATATGAGCAGTTCTTC. It translates to CSVDRLQYEQFF.

The genes are TRBV6-2 or TRBV6-3 and TRBJ1-3; unclear D gene. Germline-derived CDR1 and CDR2 are MNHEY and SVGEGT. This CDR3 contains 14 residues. V shed 4 bases and J shed 4 bases, with 11 bases lying between them. The CDR3 nucleotides read TGTGCCAGCAGTTCTACGGGGTCCGGAAACACCATATATTTT. Protein product: CASSSTGSGNTIYF.